This TCR beta chain stems from a study of shared clonotypes between healthy human individuals. CD4+ cells yielded CD45RA+ naive and CD45RA-negative memory subsets. The assay was carried out at the deep level. Study processing details: ImmunoSEQ junction-only sequences lacked quality scores, so their filtering differed. Clones were sequenced by immunoSEQ multiplex PCR, and TCRdb holds only the in-frame ones, with some missing. V and J calls and clone size are those listed in that table; D and trimming were worked out from the DNA. Among a few million clones listed, 93% were seen once. V gave up 4 bases and J gave up 5 bases, with 11 bases separating them. Germline CDR1 is MDHEN and CDR2 is SYDVKM. This CDR3 is built from 13 residues.

This clonotype was sampled from a man between 18 and 29 years old in good health. Some clones in this sample may be carry-over from other donors' samples. The chain links TRBV28 to TRBJ1-2, with D possibly TRBD1 on 5 matching bases. Sequencing used naive CD4+ T cells from PBMCs. Subset meaning: CD45RA+ positively selected. CDR3 sequence reads: CASSSPGMYGYTF. The CDR3, as DNA: TGTGCCAGCAGTTCACCAGGGATGTATGGCTACACCTTC.